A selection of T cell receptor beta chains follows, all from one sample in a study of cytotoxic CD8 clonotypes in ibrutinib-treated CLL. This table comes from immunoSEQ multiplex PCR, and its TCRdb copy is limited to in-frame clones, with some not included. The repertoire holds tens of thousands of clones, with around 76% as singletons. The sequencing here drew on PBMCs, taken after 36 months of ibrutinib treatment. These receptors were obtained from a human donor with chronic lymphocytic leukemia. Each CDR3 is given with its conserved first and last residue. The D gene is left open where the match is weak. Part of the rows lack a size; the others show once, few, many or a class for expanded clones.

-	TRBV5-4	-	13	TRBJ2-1	TGTGCCAGCGGGGGGGCCAATTACAATGAGCAGTTCTTC	CASGGANYNEQFF
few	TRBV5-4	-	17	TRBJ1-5	TGTGCCAGCAGCGTGGGCGCGCCAGGGCTCAGCAATCAGCCCCAGCATTTT	CASSVGAPGLSNQPQHF
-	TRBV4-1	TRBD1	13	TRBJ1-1	TGCGCCAGCCATGGACAGGGAAACACTGAAGCTTTCTTT	CASHGQGNTEAFF
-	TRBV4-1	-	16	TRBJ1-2	TGCGCCAGCAGCCAAGAAGGCGGAACGGCCTACTATGGCTACACCTTC	CASSQEGGTAYYGYTF
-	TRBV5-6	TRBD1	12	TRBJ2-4	TGTGCCAGCAGCTTGGGACAGGGATGGAGGTACTTC	CASSLGQGWRYF
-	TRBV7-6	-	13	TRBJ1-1	TGTGCCAGCAGCAACAGGCTAGTCACTGAAGCTTTCTTT	CASSNRLVTEAFF
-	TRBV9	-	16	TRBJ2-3	TGTGCCAGCAGCGTAGACCCTGGCAGGGGCACAGATACGCAGTATTTT	CASSVDPGRGTDTQYF
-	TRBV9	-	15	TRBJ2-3	TGTGCCAGCAGCGTTCTGGCAACGGTGGCAGATACGCAGTATTTT	CASSVLATVADTQYF
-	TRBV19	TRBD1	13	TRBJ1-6	TGTGCCAGTAGTTGGGACAGGGTGGAACCCCTCCACTTT	CASSWDRVEPLHF
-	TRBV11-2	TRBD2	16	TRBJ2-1	TGTGCCAGCAGCTCCTCGACTAGCGGACCTTACAATGAGCAGTTCTTC	CASSSSTSGPYNEQFF
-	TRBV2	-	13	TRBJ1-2	TGTGCCAGCAGTGTGGCGGTAGACTATGGCTACACCTTC	CASSVAVDYGYTF
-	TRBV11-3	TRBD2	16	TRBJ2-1	TGTGCCAGCAGCTCCCGGGGGGAAGACGCCTACAATGAGCAGTTCTTC	CASSSRGEDAYNEQFF
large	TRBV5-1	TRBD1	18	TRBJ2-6	TGCGCCAGCAGCTTGGCCGGGACAGTCGCCATGGGGGCCAACGTCCTGACTTTC	CASSLAGTVAMGANVLTF
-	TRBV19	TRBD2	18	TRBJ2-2	TGTGCCAGTAGTCTCGATCTAGCGGTCGCCTTTAACACCGGGGAGCTGTTTTTT	CASSLDLAVAFNTGELFF
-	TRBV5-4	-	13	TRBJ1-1	TGTGCCAGCAGCTTGGTAGGCAGCACTGAAGCTTTCTTT	CASSLVGSTEAFF
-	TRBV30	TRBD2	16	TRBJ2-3	TGTGCCTGGAGTCCGGGACTAGCGGGGGGGGCAGATACGCAGTATTTT	CAWSPGLAGGADTQYF
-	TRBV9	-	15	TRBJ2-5	TGTGCCAGCAGCGTAGGACTAGAGGGGCAAGAGACCCAGTACTTC	CASSVGLEGQETQYF
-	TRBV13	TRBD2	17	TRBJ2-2	TGTGCCAGCAGCTCACCGCCAGGGACTAGCGGGACCGGGGAGCTGTTTTTT	CASSSPPGTSGTGELFF
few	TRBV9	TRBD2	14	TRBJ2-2	TGTGCCAGCAGCGTAGCTAGCGGGATCGGGGAGCTGTTTTTT	CASSVASGIGELFF
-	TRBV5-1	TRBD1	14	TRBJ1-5	TGCGCCAGCAGCATGACAGGGGATGGACAGCCCCAGCATTTT	CASSMTGDGQPQHF
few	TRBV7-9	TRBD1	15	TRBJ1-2	TGTGCCAGCAGCTTGTCCGGGACAGGGGGCAATGGCTACACCTTC	CASSLSGTGGNGYTF
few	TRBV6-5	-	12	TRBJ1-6	TGTGCCAGCAGTTATCGGAATTCACCCCTCCACTTT	CASSYRNSPLHF
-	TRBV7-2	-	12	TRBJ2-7	TGTGCCAGCAGCTTACTGGCGTTCGAGCAGTACTTC	CASSLLAFEQYF